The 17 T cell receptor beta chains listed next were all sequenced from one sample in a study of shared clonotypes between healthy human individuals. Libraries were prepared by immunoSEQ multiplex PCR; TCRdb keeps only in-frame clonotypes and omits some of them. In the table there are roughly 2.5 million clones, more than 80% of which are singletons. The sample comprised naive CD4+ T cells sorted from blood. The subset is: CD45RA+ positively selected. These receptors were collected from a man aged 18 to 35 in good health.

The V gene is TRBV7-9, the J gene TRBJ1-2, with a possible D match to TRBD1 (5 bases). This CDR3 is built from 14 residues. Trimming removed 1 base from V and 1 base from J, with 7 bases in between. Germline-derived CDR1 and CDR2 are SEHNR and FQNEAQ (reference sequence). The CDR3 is CASSLVQGNYGYTF. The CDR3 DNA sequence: TGTGCCAGCAGCTTAGTCCAGGGTAACTATGGCTACACCTTC.

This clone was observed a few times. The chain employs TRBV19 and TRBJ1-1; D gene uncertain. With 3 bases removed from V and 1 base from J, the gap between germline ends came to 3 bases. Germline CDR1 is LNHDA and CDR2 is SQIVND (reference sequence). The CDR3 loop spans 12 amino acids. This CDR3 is CASSITNTEAFF. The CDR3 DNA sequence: TGTGCCAGTAGTATCACGAACACTGAAGCTTTCTTT.

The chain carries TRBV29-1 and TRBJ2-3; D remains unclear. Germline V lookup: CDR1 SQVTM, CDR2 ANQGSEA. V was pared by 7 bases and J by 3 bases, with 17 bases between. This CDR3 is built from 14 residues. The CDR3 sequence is CSGRPTLITDTQYF. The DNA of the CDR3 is TGCAGCGGACGGCCGACGTTGATTACAGATACGCAGTATTTT.

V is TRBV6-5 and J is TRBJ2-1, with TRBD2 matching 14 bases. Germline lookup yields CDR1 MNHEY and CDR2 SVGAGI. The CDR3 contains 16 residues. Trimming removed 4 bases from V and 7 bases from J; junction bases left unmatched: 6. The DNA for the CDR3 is TGTGCCAGCAGTTTCACCGGGACTAGCGGGAGAAATGAGCAGTTCTTC. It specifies CASSFTGTSGRNEQFF.

CDR3: CASSRGVVWVGEQYF. The CDR3 DNA reads as TGTGCCAGCAGTAGGGGAGTTGTCTGGGTCGGGGAGCAGTACTTC. V and J are TRBV6-5 and TRBJ2-7, with D perhaps given as TRBD1 or TRBD2 (5 bases each). Trimming shortened V by 5 bases and J by 7 bases, and 21 bases separated the two germline ends. This CDR3 spans 15 amino acids. Per germline, CDR1 MNHEY and CDR2 SVGAGI.

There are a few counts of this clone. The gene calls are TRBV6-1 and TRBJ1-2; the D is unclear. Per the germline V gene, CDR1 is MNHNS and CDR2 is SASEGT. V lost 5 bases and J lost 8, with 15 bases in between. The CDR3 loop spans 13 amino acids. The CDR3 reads CASSLTDSWGYTF. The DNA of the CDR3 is TGTGCCAGCAGTTTAACAGATTCTTGGGGCTACACCTTC.

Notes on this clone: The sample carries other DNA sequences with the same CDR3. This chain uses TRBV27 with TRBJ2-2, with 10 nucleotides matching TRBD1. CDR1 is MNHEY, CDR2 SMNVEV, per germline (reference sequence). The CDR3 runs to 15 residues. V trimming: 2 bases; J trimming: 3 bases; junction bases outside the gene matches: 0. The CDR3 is CASSLGQGDTGELFF. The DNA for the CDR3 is TGTGCCAGCAGTTTAGGACAGGGGGACACCGGGGAGCTGTTTTTT.

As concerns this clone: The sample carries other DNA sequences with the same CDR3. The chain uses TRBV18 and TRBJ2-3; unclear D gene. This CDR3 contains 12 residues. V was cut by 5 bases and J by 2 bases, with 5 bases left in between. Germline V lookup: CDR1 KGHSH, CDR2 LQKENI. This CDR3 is CASSSSTDTQYF. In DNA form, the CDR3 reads TGTGCCAGCTCATCGTCCACAGATACGCAGTATTTT.

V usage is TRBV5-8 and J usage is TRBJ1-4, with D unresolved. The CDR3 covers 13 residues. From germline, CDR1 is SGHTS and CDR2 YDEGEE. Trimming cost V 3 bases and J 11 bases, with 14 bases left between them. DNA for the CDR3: TGTGCCAGCAGCTCCATTTCGGACGGGAAACTGTTTTTT. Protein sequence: CASSSISDGKLFF.

This chain's CDR3 is CASSFTGVETQYF. Written as DNA, the CDR3 is TGTGCCAGCAGTTTCACAGGGGTAGAGACCCAGTACTTC. The chain is built from TRBV7-2 and TRBJ2-5; 7 bases line up with TRBD1. The CDR3 spans 13 residues. Germline CDR1 and CDR2: SGHTA and FQGNSA. The V gene end was trimmed by 6 bases and the J gene end by 4 bases; junction bases not matched to a gene: 5.

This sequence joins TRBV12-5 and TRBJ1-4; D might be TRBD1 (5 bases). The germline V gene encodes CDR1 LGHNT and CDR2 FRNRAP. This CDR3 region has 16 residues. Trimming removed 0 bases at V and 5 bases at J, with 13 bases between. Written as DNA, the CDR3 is TGTGCTAGTGGTTTGGTATCAGGGACGGAGAATGAAAAACTGTTTTTT. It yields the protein CASGLVSGTENEKLFF.

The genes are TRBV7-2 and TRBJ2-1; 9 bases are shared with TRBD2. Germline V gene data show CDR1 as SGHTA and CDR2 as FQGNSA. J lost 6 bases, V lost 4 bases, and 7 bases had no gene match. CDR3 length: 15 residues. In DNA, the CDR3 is TGTGCCAGCAGCTCCAGGACTAGCGTCTCCAATGAGCAGTTCTTC. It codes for CASSSRTSVSNEQFF.

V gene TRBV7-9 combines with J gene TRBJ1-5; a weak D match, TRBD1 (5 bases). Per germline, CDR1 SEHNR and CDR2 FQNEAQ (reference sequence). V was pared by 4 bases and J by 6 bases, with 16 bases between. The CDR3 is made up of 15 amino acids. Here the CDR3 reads CASSSSGAWGQPQHF. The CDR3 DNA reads TGTGCCAGCAGCTCCTCCGGGGCTTGGGGTCAGCCCCAGCATTTT.

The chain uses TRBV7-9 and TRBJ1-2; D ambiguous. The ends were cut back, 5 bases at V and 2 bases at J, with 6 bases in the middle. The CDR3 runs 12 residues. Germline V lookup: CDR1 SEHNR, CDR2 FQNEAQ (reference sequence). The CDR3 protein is CASSRTNYGYTF. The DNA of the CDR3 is TGTGCCAGCAGCCGGACCAACTATGGCTACACCTTC.

The CDR3 is CASGQDASYEQYF. The CDR3 nucleotides are TGTGCCAGCGGACAGGACGCTAGCTACGAGCAGTACTTC. The gene calls are TRBV27 and TRBJ2-7, with 7 nucleotides matching TRBD1. Germline-derived CDR1 and CDR2 are MNHEY and SMNVEV (reference sequence). The CDR3 sequence is 13 residues long. Trimming at V came to 8 bases and at J to 3 bases, leaving 7 bases not matched to a gene.

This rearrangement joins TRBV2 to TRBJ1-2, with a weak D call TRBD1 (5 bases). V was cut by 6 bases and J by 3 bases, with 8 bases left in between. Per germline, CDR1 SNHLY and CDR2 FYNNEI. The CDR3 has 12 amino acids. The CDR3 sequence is CASRGPHYGYTF. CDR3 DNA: TGTGCCAGCAGGGGACCGCACTATGGCTACACCTTC.

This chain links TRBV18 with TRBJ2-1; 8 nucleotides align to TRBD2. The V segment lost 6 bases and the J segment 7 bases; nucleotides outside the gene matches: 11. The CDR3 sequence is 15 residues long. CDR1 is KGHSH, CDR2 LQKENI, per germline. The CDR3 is CASSQLAALGNEQFF. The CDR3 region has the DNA TGTGCCAGCTCGCAACTAGCGGCTTTAGGGAATGAGCAGTTCTTC.